Listed below are T cell receptor beta chains from one sample, sequenced in a study of T-cell memory formation after mild COVID-19. TCRdb reprocessed the 5' RACE reads via MiXCR and lists one record per CDR3 protein. The sample consists of over 300,000 distinct CDR3 sequences, roughly 19% of them appearing once. The sequenced sample was PBMCs or a T cell subset sorted from them (not recorded which). Receptors originate from a man between 18 and 29 years old who had mild COVID-19 (a few samples of this study predate the infection). Cell type and time point are not known. Both conserved end residues are part of each CDR3. The D gene is left open where the match is weak. The size entry is marked missing in some rows and otherwise reads once, few, many or a size class.

V gene,J gene,clone size,D gene,CDR3 length,CDR3 protein,CDR3 DNA
TRBV5-1,TRBJ2-3,-,TRBD2,16,CASSSTRLADTDTQYF,TGCGCCAGCAGCTCGACAAGACTAGCCGACACAGATACGCAGTATTTT
TRBV30,TRBJ2-2,-,TRBD1,13,CAGDRVETGELFF,TGTGCCGGGGACAGGGTAGAGACCGGGGAGCTGTTTTTT
TRBV11-2,TRBJ1-4,few,TRBD1,15,CASSVGTGTNEKLFF,TGTGCCAGCAGCGTAGGGACAGGGACTAATGAAAAACTGTTTTTT
TRBV7-9,TRBJ2-3,-,-,14,CASRILAAADTQYF,TGTGCCAGCAGAATCCTGGCGGCCGCAGATACGCAGTATTTT
TRBV7-9,TRBJ1-6,few,TRBD1,16,CASSQTRQGENSPLHF,TGTGCCAGCAGCCAAACCCGACAGGGAGAAAATTCACCCCTCCACTTT
TRBV5-1,TRBJ1-5,many,TRBD1,15,CASSFGDRANQPQHF,TGCGCCAGCAGCTTCGGGGACAGGGCAAATCAGCCCCAGCATTTT
TRBV6-5,TRBJ2-3,few,-,14,CASSSEAWADTQYF,TGTGCCAGCAGTTCCGAGGCTTGGGCAGATACGCAGTATTTT
TRBV7-9,TRBJ2-2,-,TRBD2,18,CASSSRQSGDSNTGELFF,TGTGCCAGCAGCTCCCGGCAGAGCGGGGACTCGAACACCGGGGAGCTGTTTTTT
TRBV2,TRBJ1-6,few,TRBD1,13,CASSDRGNSPLHF,TGTGCCAGCAGTGACAGGGGGAATTCACCCCTCCACTTT
TRBV9,TRBJ1-2,-,-,14,CASSADKSNYGYTF,TGTGCCAGCAGCGCGGACAAATCTAACTATGGCTACACCTTC